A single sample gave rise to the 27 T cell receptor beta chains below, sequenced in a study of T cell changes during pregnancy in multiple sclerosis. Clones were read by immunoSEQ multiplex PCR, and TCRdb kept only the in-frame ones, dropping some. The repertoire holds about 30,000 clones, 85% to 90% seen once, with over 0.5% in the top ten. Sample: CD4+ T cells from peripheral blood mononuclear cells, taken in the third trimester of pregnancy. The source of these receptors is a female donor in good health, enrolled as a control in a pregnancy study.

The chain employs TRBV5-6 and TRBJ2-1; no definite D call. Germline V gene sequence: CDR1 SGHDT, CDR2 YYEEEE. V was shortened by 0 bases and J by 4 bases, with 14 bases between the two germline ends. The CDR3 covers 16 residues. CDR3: CASSLDLSGLYNEQFF. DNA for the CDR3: TGTGCCAGCAGCTTGGATTTGTCAGGCCTTTACAATGAGCAGTTCTTC.

This chain's CDR3 is CASSLGVGAREKLFF. The CDR3 coding sequence is TGTGCCAGCAGCTTAGGTGTGGGGGCGCGTGAAAAACTGTTTTTT. The chain links TRBV11-2 to TRBJ1-4, with D maybe TRBD1 (6 bases). CDR1 is SGHAT and CDR2 is FQNNGV in the germline V gene. CDR3 size: 15 residues. Trimming left V 1 base short and J 7 bases short, with 13 bases between.

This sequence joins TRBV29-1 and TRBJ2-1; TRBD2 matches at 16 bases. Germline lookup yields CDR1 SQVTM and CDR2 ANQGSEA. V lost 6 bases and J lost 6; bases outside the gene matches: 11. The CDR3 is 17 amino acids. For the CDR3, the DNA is TGCAGCGTAGGGACTAGCGGGAGGGCCTGGTTGGGCAATGAGCAGTTCTTC. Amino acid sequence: CSVGTSGRAWLGNEQFF.

The DNA for the CDR3 is TGTGCCAGCAGCTTAGGAGTCCTAGGTGGCAATCAGCCCCAGCATTTT. It translates to CASSLGVLGGNQPQHF. The chain uses TRBV7-2 and TRBJ1-5; D is unresolved. The ends were cut back, 1 base at V and 2 bases at J, with 12 bases in the middle. The CDR3 sequence is 16 residues long. Germline values: CDR1 SGHTA, CDR2 FQGNSA.

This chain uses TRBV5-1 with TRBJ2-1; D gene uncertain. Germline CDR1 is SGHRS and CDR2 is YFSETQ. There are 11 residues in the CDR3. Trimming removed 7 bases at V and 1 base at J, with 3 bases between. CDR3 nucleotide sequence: TGCGCCAGCCAGTCCTACAATGAGCAGTTCTTC. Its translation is CASQSYNEQFF.

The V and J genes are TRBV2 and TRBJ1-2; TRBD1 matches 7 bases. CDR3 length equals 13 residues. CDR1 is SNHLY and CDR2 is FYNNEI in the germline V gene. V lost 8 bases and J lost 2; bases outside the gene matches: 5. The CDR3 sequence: CASRLQGNYGYTF. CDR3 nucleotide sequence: TGTGCCAGCCGACTACAGGGGAACTATGGCTACACCTTC.

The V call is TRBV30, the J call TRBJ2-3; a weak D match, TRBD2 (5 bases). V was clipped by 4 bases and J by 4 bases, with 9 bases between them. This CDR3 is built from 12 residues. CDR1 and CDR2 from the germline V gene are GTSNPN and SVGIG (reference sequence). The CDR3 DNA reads TGTGCCTGGACCAACGGGGCAGATACGCAGTATTTT. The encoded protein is CAWTNGADTQYF.

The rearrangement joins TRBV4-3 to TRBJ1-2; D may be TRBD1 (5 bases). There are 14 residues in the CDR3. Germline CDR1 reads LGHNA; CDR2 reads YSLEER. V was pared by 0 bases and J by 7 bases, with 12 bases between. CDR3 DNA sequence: TGCGCCAGCAGCCAAGACAAGTACAGGACTGGCTACACCTTC. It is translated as CASSQDKYRTGYTF.

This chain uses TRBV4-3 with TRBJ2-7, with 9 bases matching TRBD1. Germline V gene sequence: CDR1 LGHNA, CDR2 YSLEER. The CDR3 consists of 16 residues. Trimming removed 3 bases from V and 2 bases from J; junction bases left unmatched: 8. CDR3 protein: CASSQGGTGLTYEQYF. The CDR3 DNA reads TGCGCCAGCAGCCAGGGCGGGACAGGGCTTACCTACGAGCAGTACTTC.

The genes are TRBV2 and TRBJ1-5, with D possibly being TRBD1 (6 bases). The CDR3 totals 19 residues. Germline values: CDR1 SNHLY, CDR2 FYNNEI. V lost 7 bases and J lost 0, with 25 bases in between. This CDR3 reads CASTLTGLVEDYSNQPQHF. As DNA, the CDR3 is TGTGCCAGCACTCTAACAGGGTTAGTGGAAGATTATAGCAATCAGCCCCAGCATTTT.

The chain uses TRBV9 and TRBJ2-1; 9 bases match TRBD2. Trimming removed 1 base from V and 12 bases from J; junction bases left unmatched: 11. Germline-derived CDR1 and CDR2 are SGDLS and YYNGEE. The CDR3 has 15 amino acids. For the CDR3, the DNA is TGTGCCAGCAGCGTAAAGACTAGCGGCCCCTTCGGGCAGTTCTTC. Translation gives CASSVKTSGPFGQFF.

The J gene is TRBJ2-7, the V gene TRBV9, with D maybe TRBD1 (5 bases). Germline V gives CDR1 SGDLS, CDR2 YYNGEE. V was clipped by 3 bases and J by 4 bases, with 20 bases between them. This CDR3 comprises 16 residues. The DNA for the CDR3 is TGTGCCAGCAGCGAGGGGTCGGTGGGGAATCTGTACGAGCAGTACTTC. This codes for CASSEGSVGNLYEQYF.

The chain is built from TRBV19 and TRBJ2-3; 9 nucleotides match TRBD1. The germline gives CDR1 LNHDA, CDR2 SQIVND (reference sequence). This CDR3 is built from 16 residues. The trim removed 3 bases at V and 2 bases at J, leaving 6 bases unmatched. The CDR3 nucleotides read TGTGCCAGTAGTATTCCGACAGGGGGGGCCACAGATACGCAGTATTTT. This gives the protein CASSIPTGGATDTQYF.

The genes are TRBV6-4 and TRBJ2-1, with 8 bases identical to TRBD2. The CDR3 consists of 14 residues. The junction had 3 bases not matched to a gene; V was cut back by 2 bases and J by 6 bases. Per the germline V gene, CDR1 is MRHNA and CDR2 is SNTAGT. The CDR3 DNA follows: TGTGCCAGCAGTGACCCCGGGACTAGCAATGAGCAGTTCTTC. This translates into CASSDPGTSNEQFF.

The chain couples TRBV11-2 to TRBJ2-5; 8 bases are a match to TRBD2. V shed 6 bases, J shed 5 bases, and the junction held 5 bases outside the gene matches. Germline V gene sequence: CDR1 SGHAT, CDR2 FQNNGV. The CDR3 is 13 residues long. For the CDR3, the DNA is TGTGCCAGCAGAGGCGGGGGGAGGGAGACCCAGTACTTC. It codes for CASRGGGRETQYF.

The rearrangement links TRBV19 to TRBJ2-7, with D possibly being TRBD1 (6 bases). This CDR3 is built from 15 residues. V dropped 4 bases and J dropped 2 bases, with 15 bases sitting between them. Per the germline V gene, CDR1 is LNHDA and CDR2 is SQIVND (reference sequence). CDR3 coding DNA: TGTGCCAGTAGTAATATTCGGGACACCCCCTACGAGCAGTACTTC. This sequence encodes CASSNIRDTPYEQYF.

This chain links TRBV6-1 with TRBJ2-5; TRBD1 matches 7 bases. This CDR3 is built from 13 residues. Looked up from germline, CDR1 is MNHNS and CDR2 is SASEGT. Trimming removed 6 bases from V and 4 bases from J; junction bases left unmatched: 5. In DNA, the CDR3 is TGTGCCAGCAGCTATGACAGGGTAGAGACCCAGTACTTC. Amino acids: CASSYDRVETQYF.

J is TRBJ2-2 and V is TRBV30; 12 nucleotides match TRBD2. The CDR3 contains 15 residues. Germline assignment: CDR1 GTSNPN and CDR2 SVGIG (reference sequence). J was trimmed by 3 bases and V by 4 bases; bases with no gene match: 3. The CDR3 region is CAWKGLAGYTGELFF. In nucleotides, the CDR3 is TGTGCCTGGAAGGGACTAGCGGGCTACACCGGGGAGCTGTTTTTT.

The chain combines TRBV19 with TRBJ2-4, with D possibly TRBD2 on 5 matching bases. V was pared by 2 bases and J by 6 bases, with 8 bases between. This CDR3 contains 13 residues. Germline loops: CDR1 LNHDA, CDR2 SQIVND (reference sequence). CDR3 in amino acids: CASSITEGNIQYF. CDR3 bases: TGTGCCAGTAGTATAACCGAGGGAAACATTCAGTACTTC.

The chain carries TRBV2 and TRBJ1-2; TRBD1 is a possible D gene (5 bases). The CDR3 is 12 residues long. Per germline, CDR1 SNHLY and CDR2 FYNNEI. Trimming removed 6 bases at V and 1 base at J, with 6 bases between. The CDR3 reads CASSGGNYGYTF. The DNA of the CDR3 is TGTGCCAGCAGCGGGGGTAACTATGGCTACACCTTC.

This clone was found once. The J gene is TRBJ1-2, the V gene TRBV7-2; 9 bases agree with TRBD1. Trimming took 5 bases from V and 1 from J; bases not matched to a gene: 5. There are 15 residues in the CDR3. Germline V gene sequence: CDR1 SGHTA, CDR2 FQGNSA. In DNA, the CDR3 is TGTGCCAGCAGCCGCCGGACAGGGGATAACTATGGCTACACCTTC. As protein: CASSRRTGDNYGYTF.

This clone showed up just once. The CDR3 DNA reads TGTGCCAGCAGCTTGCGGACTAGCGGGGACACAGATACGCAGTATTTT. It specifies CASSLRTSGDTDTQYF. The rearrangement links TRBV5-4 to TRBJ2-3, with 12 bases matching TRBD2. CDR1 and CDR2 from the germline V gene are SGHNT and YYREEE (reference sequence). The CDR3 extends over 16 amino acids. V gave up 1 base and J gave up 2 bases; unmatched junction bases: 2. The variable domain in full, with the rest retrieved from reference TRBV5-4 and TRBJ2-3, is ETGVTQSPTHLIKTRGQQVTLRCSSQSGHNTVSWYQQALGQGPQFIFQYYREEENGRGNFPPRFSGLQFPNYSSELNVNALELDDSALYLCASSLRTSGDTDTQYFGPGTRLTVL.

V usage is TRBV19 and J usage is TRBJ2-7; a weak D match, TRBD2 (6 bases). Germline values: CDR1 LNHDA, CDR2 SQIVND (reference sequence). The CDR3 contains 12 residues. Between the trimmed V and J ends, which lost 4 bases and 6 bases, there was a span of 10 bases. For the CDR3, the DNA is TGTGCCAGTAGTACCTGGGACTCCGAGCAGTACTTC. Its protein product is CASSTWDSEQYF.

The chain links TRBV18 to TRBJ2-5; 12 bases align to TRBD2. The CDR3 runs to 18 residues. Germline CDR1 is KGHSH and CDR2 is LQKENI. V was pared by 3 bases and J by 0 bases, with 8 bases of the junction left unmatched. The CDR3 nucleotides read TGTGCCAGCTCACCTGGACTAGCGGGGTCCCCGTACCAAGAGACCCAGTACTTC. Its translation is CASSPGLAGSPYQETQYF.

CDR3: CAWSLLAGAAEQFF. The DNA for the CDR3 is TGTGCCTGGAGCCTACTAGCGGGAGCGGCTGAGCAGTTCTTC. The chain joins TRBV30 to TRBJ2-1, with 11 bases fitting TRBD2. With 3 bases clipped from V and 9 bases from J, the junction kept 7 bases outside the gene matches. Germline assignment: CDR1 GTSNPN and CDR2 SVGIG (reference sequence). The CDR3 is made up of 14 amino acids.

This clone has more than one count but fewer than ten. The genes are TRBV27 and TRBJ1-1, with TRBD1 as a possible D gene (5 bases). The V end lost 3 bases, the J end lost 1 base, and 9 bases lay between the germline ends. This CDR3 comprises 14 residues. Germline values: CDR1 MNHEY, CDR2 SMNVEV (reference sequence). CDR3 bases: TGTGCCAGCAGTTTTTGGGGCAGGAACACTGAAGCTTTCTTT. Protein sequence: CASSFWGRNTEAFF.

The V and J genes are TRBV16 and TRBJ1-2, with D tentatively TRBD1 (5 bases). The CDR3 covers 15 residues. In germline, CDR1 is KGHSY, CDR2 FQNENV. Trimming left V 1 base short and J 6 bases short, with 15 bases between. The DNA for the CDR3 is TGTGCCAGCAGCCAATTTGGGCAGGGAAGAAATGGCTACACCTTC. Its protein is CASSQFGQGRNGYTF.